The 15 T cell receptor beta chains below come from one sample, sequenced in a study of blood T cell repertoires in COVID-19. Measured with immunoSEQ multiplex PCR; TCRdb has only the in-frame clones, and not every one. Here the sample spans about 100,000 clones, roughly 92% being singletons. Sequencing was done on a sample of peripheral blood. These receptors came from a middle-aged man with active COVID-19.

The chain is built from TRBV9 and TRBJ2-6; D perhaps matches TRBD1 (6 bases). The CDR3 loop spans 18 amino acids. The germline gives CDR1 SGDLS, CDR2 YYNGEE. V was clipped by 0 bases and J by 4 bases, with 17 bases between them. DNA for the CDR3: TGTGCCAGCAGCGTAGCCGGGATAATAGGGGGAGGGGCCAACGTCCTGACTTTC. Translated: CASSVAGIIGGGANVLTF.

The chain carries TRBV19 and TRBJ2-3; no clear D gene. Germline V gene sequence: CDR1 LNHDA, CDR2 SQIVND (reference sequence). V shed 9 bases and J shed 3 bases, with 19 bases lying between them. CDR3 size: 15 residues. In nucleotides, the CDR3 is TGTGCCAGAAGTGGTTATGCGAGTTTTACAGATACGCAGTATTTT. The encoded protein is CARSGYASFTDTQYF.

The chain combines TRBV6-5 with TRBJ1-2; 9 nucleotides match TRBD1. Germline loops: CDR1 MNHEY, CDR2 SVGAGI. The CDR3 loop spans 15 amino acids. V was clipped by 5 bases and J by 5 bases; unmatched bases: 9. CDR3 DNA sequence: TGTGCCAGCAGTCCCGGTCTGGGACAGGGTTATGGCTACACCTTC. It translates to CASSPGLGQGYGYTF.

The rearrangement links TRBV24-1 to TRBJ1-4; D is ambiguous. This CDR3 spans 17 amino acids. CDR1 is KGHDR and CDR2 is SFDVKD in the germline V gene. V lost 2 bases, J lost 0 bases, and 12 bases lay in between. CDR3 loop: CATSDSRVFATNEKLFF. The CDR3 coding sequence is TGTGCCACCAGTGATTCCCGGGTATTTGCAACTAATGAAAAACTGTTTTTT.

The CDR3: CASSPQEYNEQFF. The CDR3 DNA is TGTGCCAGTAGTCCCCAGGAATACAATGAGCAGTTCTTC. The rearrangement uses TRBV19 and TRBJ2-1; D remains unclear. V lost 5 bases and J 4 bases, leaving 9 bases between the germline ends. The germline V gene encodes CDR1 LNHDA and CDR2 SQIVND (reference sequence). The CDR3 runs to 13 residues. Variable domain in full (rest from reference TRBV19 and TRBJ2-1): DGGITQSPKYLFRKEGQNVTLSCEQNLNHDAMYWYRQDPGQGLRLIYYSQIVNDFQKGDIAEGYSVSREKKESFPLTVTSAQKNPTAFYLCASSPQEYNEQFFGPGTRLTVL.

There are a few counts of this clone. The chain links TRBV5-1 to TRBJ2-3, with D perhaps matching TRBD1 (6 bases). Germline V lookup: CDR1 SGHRS, CDR2 YFSETQ. CDR3 size: 18 residues. Deletions cut 2 bases from V and 4 bases from J, with 23 bases between. CDR3 sequence (DNA): TGCGCCAGCAGCTTTTGGGACCTGAACAGGGTTATGGCAGATACGCAGTATTTT. Its translation: CASSFWDLNRVMADTQYF.

This clone has just one count. The J gene is TRBJ2-1, the V gene TRBV11-2; unclear D gene. Trimming took off 0 bases at V and 6 bases at J, with 9 bases between the two ends. The germline V gene has CDR1 SGHAT and CDR2 FQNNGV. The CDR3 contains 14 residues. The CDR3 here is CASSLDRLGNEQFF. The CDR3, as DNA: TGTGCCAGCAGCTTAGATCGGCTAGGCAATGAGCAGTTCTTC.

This chain connects TRBV7-3 to TRBJ2-5; 8 bases align to TRBD2. J lost 3 bases, V lost 5 bases, and 8 bases had no gene match. This CDR3 spans 15 amino acids. CDR1 SGHTA and CDR2 FQGTGA come from the germline V gene. The CDR3: CASSPGGLAEETQYF. In DNA, the CDR3 is TGTGCCAGCAGCCCGGGGGGGCTAGCGGAAGAGACCCAGTACTTC.

This chain connects TRBV3-1 (or the pseudogene TRBV3-2) to TRBJ2-3; 7 bases map to TRBD1. The germline gives CDR1 LGHDT, CDR2 YNNKEL (reference sequence). The V segment lost 1 base and the J segment 4 bases; nucleotides outside the gene matches: 11. The CDR3 spans 17 residues. CDR3 amino acids: CASSQAGQPKGADTQYF. The CDR3 DNA reads TGTGCCAGCAGCCAAGCGGGACAGCCTAAAGGGGCAGATACGCAGTATTTT.

V is TRBV12-5 and J is TRBJ2-3; tentative D call: TRBD2 (5 bases). Germline V lookup: CDR1 LGHNT, CDR2 FRNRAP. V dropped 5 bases and J dropped 4 bases, with 19 bases sitting between them. The CDR3 sequence is 16 residues long. CDR3 residues: CASGLGGGVGADTQYF. Here the CDR3 DNA reads TGTGCTAGTGGTCTTGGTGGTGGGGTCGGGGCAGATACGCAGTATTTT.

The chain carries TRBV2 and TRBJ2-2, with TRBD1 matching over 9 bases. There are 16 residues in the CDR3. The germline CDR1 and CDR2 sequences are SNHLY and FYNNEI. V trimming: 2 bases; J trimming: 6 bases; junction bases outside the gene matches: 7. CDR3: CASSEQTGGRSGELFF. The CDR3 DNA sequence: TGTGCCAGCAGTGAACAGACAGGGGGAAGGTCCGGGGAGCTGTTTTTT.

This rearrangement joins TRBV10-1 to TRBJ2-3; 9 positions match TRBD1. Germline loops: CDR1 WNHNN, CDR2 SYGVQD (reference sequence). The CDR3 has 17 residues. The J segment lost 0 bases and the V segment lost 5 bases, leaving 9 bases of the junction unmatched. CDR3 nucleotide sequence: TGCGCCAGCAGTTCCCGCCGTGGGACAGGGAGCACAGATACGCAGTATTTT. This codes for CASSSRRGTGSTDTQYF.

The chain is built from TRBV3-1 (or the pseudogene TRBV3-2) and TRBJ1-1; no clear D gene. CDR3 size: 12 residues. CDR1 is LGHDT, CDR2 YNNKEL, per germline (reference sequence). Trimming shortened V by 4 bases and J by 5 bases, and 8 bases separated the two germline ends. The DNA for the CDR3 is TGTGCCAGCAGCCGGGCAACTACTGAAGCTTTCTTT. It translates to CASSRATTEAFF.

The rearrangement uses TRBV5-4 and TRBJ2-5; TRBD2 matches 9 bases. CDR1 is SGHNT and CDR2 is YYREEE in the germline V gene (reference sequence). This CDR3 has 15 amino acids. The junction had 1 base not matched to a gene; V was cut back by 1 base and J by 0 bases. The CDR3 DNA follows: TGTGCCAGCAGCTTGCTAGCGGGGCACCAAGAGACCCAGTACTTC. Amino acids: CASSLLAGHQETQYF.

The chain couples TRBV4-2 to TRBJ2-2; 10 nucleotides align to TRBD2. Germline V CDR1 and CDR2: LGHNA, YNFKEQ. With V trimmed by 0 bases and J by 6 bases, 13 bases remained unmatched. This CDR3 comprises 19 residues. The CDR3 protein is CASSQDTASGSMGAGELFF. The CDR3 nucleotides read TGTGCCAGCAGCCAAGATACGGCTAGCGGGAGTATGGGGGCCGGGGAGCTGTTTTTT.